The sequence of this T cell receptor (beta chain) was determined in a study of T cell changes during pregnancy in multiple sclerosis. Trimming cost V 2 bases and J 2 bases; bases outside gene matches: 6. CDR1 is SGHRS and CDR2 is YFSETQ in the germline V gene. The CDR3 totals 18 residues. The protocol was immunoSEQ multiplex PCR, while the TCRdb copy is restricted to in-frame clones and leaves out a portion. Among tens of thousands of clones listed, approximately 93% were seen once. This clonotype was obtained from a female donor with multiple sclerosis, enrolled in a pregnancy study. The chain combines TRBV5-1 with TRBJ2-1, with TRBD2 identical over 14 bases. The sequencing here drew on CD8+ T cells from peripheral blood mononuclear cells, taken in the second trimester of pregnancy. The CDR3 region is CASSLGTSGSMTYNEQFF. CDR3 in DNA: TGCGCCAGCAGCTTAGGGACTAGCGGGAGTATGACCTACAATGAGCAGTTCTTC. Complete variable domain (other parts from reference TRBV5-1 and TRBJ2-1): KAGVTQTPRYLIKTRGQQVTLSCSPISGHRSVSWYQQTPGQGLQFLFEYFSETQRNKGNFPGRFSGRQFSNSRSEMNVSTLELGDSALYLCASSLGTSGSMTYNEQFFGPGTRLTVL.